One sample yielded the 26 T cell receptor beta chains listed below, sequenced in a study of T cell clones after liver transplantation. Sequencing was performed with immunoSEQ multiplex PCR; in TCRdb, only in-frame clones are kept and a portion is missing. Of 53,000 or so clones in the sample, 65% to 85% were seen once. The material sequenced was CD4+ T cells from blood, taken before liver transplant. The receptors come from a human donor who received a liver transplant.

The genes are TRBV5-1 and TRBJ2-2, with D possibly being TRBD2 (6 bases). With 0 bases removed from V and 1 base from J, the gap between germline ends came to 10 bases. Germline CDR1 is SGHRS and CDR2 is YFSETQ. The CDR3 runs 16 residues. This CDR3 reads CASSLGLGRNTGELFF. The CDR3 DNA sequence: TGCGCCAGCAGCTTGGGACTAGGGAGGAACACCGGGGAGCTGTTTTTT.

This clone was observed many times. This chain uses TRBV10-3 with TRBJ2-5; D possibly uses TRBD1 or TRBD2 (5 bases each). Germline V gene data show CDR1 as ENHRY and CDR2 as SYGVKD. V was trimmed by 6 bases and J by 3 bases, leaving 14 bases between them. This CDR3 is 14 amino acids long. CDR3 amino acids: CAIRKELGEETQYF. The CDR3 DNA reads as TGTGCCATCAGGAAGGAGTTGGGGGAAGAGACCCAGTACTTC.

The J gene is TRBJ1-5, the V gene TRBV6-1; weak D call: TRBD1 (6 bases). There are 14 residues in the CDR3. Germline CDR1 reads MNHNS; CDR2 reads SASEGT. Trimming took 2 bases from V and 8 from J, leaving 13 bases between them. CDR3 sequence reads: CASSEQGLDEPQHF. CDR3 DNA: TGTGCCAGCAGTGAACAGGGGTTGGACGAGCCCCAGCATTTT.

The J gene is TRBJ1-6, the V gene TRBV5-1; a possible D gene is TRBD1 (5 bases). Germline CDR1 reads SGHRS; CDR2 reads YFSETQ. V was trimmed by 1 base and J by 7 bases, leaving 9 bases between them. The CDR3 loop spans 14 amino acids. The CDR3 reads CASSLQGMNSPLHF. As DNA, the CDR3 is TGCGCCAGCAGCTTGCAGGGAATGAATTCACCCCTCCACTTT.

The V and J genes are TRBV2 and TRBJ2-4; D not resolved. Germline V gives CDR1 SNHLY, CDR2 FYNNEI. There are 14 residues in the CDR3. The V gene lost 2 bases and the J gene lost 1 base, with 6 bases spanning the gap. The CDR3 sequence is CASSEWTAKNIQYF. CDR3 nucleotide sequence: TGTGCCAGCAGTGAATGGACCGCCAAAAACATTCAGTACTTC.

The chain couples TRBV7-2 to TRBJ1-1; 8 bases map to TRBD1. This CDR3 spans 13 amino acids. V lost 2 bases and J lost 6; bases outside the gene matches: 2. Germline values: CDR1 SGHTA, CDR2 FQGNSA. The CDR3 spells CASSLPGGPEAFF. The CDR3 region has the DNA TGTGCCAGCAGCTTACCAGGGGGCCCTGAAGCTTTCTTT. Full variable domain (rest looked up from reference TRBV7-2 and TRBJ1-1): GAGVSQSPSNKVTEKGKDVELRCDPISGHTALYWYRQSLGQGLEFLIYFQGNSAPDKSGLPSDRFSAERTGGSVSTLTIQRTQQEDSAVYLCASSLPGGPEAFFGQGTRLTVV.

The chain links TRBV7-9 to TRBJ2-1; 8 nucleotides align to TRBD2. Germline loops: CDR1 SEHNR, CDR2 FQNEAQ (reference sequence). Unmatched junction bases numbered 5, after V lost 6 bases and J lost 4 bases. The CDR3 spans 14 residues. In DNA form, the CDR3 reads TGTGCCAGCAGGGCCAGCGGGGGTTACAATGAGCAGTTCTTC. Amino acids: CASRASGGYNEQFF. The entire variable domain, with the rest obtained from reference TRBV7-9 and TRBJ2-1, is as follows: DTGVSQNPRHKITKRGQNVTFRCDPISEHNRLYWYRQTLGQGPEFLTYFQNEAQLEKSRLLSDRFSAERPKGSFSTLEIQRTEQGDSAMYLCASRASGGYNEQFFGPGTRLTVL.

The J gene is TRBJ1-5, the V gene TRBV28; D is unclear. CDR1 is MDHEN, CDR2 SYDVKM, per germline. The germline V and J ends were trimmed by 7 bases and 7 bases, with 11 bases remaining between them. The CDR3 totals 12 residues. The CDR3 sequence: CASTNRGQPQHF. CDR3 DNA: TGTGCCAGCACCAACCGCGGGCAGCCCCAGCATTTT.

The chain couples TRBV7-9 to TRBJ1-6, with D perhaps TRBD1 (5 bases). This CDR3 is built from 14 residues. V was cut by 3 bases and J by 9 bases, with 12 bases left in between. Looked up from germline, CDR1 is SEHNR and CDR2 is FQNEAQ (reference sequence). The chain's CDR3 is CASSFSGLGSPLHF. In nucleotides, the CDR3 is TGTGCCAGCAGCTTTTCAGGGTTGGGTTCACCCCTCCACTTT. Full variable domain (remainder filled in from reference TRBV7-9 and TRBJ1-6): DTGVSQNPRHKITKRGQNVTFRCDPISEHNRLYWYRQTLGQGPEFLTYFQNEAQLEKSRLLSDRFSAERPKGSFSTLEIQRTEQGDSAMYLCASSFSGLGSPLHFGNGTRLTVT.

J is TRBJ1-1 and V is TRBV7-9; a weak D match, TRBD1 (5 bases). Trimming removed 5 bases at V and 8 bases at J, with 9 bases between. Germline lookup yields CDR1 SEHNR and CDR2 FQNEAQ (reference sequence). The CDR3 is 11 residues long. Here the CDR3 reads CASSPAGEAFF. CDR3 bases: TGTGCCAGCAGCCCCGCAGGGGAAGCTTTCTTT. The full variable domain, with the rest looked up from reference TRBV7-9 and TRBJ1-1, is DTGVSQNPRHKITKRGQNVTFRCDPISEHNRLYWYRQTLGQGPEFLTYFQNEAQLEKSRLLSDRFSAERPKGSFSTLEIQRTEQGDSAMYLCASSPAGEAFFGQGTRLTVV.

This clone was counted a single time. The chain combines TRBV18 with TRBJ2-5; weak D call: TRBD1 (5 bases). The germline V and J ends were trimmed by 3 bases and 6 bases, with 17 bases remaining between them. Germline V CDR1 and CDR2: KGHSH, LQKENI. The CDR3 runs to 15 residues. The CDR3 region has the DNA TGTGCCAGCTCACCGCCACAGGAATTCGTGAAGACCCAGTACTTC. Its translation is CASSPPQEFVKTQYF.

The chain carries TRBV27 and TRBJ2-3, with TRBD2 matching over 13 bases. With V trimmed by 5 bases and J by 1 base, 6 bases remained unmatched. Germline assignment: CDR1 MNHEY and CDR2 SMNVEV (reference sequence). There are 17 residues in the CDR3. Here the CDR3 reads CASSVGLAGARTDTQYF. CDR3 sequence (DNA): TGTGCCAGCAGTGTCGGACTAGCGGGGGCCCGCACAGATACGCAGTATTTT.

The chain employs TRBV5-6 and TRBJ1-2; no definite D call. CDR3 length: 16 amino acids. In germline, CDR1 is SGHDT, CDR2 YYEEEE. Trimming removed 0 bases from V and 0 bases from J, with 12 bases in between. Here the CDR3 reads CASSLVRGPTNYGYTF. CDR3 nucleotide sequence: TGTGCCAGCAGCTTGGTACGGGGTCCAACTAACTATGGCTACACCTTC.

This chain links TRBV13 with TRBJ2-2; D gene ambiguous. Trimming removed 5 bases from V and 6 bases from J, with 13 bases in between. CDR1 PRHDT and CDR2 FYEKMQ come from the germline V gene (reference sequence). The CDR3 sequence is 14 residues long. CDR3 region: CASSPIALAGELFF. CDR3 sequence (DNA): TGTGCCAGCAGCCCGATCGCTCTAGCCGGGGAGCTGTTTTTT.

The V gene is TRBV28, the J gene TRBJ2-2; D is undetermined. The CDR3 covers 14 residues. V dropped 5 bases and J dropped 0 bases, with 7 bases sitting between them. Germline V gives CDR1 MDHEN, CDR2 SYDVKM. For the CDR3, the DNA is TGTGCCAGCAGTGACGTAGCGAACACCGGGGAGCTGTTTTTT. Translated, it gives CASSDVANTGELFF.

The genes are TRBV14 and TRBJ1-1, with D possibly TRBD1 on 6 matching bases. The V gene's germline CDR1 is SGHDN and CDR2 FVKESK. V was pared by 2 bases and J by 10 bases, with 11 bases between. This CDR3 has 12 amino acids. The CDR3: CASSQQGFGAFF. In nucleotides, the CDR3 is TGTGCCAGCAGCCAACAGGGGTTCGGAGCTTTCTTT.

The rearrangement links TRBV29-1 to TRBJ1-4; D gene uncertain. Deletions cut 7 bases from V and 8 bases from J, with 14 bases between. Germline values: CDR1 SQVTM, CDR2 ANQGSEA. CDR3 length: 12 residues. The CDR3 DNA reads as TGCAGCGCCGGCGAAGGACGGGAAAAACTGTTTTTT. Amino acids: CSAGEGREKLFF.

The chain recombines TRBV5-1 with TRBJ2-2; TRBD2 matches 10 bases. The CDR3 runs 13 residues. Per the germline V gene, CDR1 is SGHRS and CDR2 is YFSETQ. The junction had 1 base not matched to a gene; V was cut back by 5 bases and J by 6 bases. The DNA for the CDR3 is TGCGCCAGCAGAGGGACTAGCGCCGGGGAGCTGTTTTTT. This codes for CASRGTSAGELFF.

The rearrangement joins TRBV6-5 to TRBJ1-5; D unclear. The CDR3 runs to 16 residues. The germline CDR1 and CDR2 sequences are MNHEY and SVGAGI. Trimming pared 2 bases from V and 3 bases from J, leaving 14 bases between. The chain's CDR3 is CASSYLPVAINQPQHF. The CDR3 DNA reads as TGTGCCAGCAGTTACCTACCCGTTGCAATCAATCAGCCCCAGCATTTT.

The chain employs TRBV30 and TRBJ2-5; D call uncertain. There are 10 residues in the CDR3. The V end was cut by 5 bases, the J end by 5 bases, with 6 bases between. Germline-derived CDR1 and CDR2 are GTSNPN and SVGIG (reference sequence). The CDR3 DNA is TGTGCCTGGGGGCAGGAGACCCAGTACTTC. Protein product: CAWGQETQYF.

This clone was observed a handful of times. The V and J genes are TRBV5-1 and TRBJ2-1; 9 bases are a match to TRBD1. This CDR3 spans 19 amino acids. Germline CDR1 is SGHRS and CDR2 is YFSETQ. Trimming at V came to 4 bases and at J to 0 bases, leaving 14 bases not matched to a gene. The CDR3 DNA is TGCGCCAGCAGCCTCACTAGAACAGGGGGCATAAGCTCCTACAATGAGCAGTTCTTC. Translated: CASSLTRTGGISSYNEQFF.

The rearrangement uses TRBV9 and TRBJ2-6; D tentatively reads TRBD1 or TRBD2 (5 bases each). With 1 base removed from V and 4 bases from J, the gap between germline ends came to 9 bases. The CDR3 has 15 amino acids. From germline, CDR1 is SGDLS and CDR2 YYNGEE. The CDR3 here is CASSVRGTGANVLTF. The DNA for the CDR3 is TGTGCCAGCAGCGTAAGAGGGACCGGGGCCAACGTCCTGACTTTC.

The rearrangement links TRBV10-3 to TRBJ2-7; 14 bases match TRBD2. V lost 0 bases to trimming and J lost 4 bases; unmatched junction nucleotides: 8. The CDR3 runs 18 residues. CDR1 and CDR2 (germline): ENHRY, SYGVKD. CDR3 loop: CAISESRTTSGGAYEQYF. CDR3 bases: TGTGCCATCAGTGAGTCACGGACGACTAGCGGGGGGGCGTACGAGCAGTACTTC.

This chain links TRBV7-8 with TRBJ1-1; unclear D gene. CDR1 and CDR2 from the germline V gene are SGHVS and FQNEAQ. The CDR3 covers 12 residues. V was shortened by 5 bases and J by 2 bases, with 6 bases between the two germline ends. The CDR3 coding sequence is TGTGCCAGCAGCCGAAGTAACACTGAAGCTTTCTTT. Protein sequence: CASSRSNTEAFF.

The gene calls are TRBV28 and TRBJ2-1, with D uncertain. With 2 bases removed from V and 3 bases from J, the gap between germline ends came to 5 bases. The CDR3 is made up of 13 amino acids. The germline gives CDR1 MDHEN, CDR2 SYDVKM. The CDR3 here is CASSLNSYNEQFF. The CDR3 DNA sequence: TGTGCCAGCAGTTTAAACAGCTACAATGAGCAGTTCTTC.

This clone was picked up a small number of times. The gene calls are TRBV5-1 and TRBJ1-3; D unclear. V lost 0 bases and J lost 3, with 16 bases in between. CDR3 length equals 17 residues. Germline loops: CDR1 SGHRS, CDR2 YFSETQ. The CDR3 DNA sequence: TGCGCCAGCAGCTTGGAGGGCAGCGTCCTTGGTGGAAACACCATATATTTT. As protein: CASSLEGSVLGGNTIYF.